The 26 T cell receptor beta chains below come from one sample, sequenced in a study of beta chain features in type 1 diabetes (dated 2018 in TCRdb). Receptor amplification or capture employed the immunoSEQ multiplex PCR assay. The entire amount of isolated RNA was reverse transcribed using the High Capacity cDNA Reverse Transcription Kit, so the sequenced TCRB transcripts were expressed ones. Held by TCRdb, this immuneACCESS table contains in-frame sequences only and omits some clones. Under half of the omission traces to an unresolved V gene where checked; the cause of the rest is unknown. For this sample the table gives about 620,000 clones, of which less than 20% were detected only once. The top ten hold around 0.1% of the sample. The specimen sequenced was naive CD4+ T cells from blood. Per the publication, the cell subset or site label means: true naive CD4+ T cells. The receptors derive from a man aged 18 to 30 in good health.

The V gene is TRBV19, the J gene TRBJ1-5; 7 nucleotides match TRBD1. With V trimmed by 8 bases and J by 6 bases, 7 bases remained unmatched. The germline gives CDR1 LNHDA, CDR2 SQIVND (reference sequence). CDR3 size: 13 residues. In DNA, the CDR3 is TGTGCCAGTCGAGACAGGGTGGCTCAGCCCCAGCATTTT. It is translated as CASRDRVAQPQHF.

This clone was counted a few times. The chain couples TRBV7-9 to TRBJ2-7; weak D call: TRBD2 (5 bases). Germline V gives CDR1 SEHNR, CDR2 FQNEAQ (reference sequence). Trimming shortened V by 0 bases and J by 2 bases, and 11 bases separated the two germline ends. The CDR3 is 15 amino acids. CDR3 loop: CASSLAAGIAYEQYF. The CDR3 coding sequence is TGTGCCAGCAGCTTAGCTGCGGGTATCGCCTACGAGCAGTACTTC.

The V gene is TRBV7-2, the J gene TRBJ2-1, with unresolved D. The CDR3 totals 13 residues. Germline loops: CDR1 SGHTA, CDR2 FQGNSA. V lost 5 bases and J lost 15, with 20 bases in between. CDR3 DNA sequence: TGTGCCAGCAGCCCCTCGGGCCACCTATGGCGGTTCTTC. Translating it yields CASSPSGHLWRFF.

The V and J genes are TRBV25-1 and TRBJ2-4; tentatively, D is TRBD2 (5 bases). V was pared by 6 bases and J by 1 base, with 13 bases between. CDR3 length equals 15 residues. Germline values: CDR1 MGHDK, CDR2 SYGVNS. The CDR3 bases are TGTGCCAGCAGCGGGAATTCGGCGGCCAAAAACATTCAGTACTTC. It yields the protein CASSGNSAAKNIQYF.

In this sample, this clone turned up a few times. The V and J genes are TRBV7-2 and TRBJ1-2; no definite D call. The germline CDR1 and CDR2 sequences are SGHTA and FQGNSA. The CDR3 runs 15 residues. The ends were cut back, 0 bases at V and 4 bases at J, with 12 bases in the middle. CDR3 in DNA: TGTGCCAGCAGCTTAGCAGGTCCAACCTCCTATGGCTACACCTTC. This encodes CASSLAGPTSYGYTF.

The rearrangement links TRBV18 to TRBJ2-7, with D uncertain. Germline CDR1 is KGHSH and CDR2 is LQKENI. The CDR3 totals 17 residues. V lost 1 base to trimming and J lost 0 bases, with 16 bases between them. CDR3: CASSPLMSAASSYEQYF. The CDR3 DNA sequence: TGTGCCAGCTCACCACTAATGTCGGCAGCGTCCTCCTACGAGCAGTACTTC.

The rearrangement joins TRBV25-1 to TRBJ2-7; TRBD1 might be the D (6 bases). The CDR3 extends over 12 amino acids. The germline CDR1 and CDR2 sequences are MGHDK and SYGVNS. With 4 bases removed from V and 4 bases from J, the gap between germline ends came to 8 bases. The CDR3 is CASSATGYEQYF. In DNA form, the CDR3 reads TGTGCCAGCAGTGCGACAGGATACGAGCAGTACTTC.

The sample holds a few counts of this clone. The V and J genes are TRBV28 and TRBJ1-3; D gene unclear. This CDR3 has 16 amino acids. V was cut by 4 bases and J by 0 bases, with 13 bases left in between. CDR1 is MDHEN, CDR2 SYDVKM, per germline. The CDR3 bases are TGTGCCAGCAGTTCGGCAGGCCTCAGCTCTGGAAACACCATATATTTT. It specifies CASSSAGLSSGNTIYF. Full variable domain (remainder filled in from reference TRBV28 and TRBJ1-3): DVKVTQSSRYLVKRTGEKVFLECVQDMDHENMFWYRQDPGLGLRLIYFSYDVKMKEKGDIPEGYSVSREKKERFSLILESASTNQTSMYLCASSSAGLSSGNTIYFGEGSWLTVV.

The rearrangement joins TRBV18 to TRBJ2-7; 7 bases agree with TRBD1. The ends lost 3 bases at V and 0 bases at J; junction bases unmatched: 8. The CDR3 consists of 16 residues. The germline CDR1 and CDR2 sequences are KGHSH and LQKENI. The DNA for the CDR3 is TGTGCCAGCTCACCGTGGACAGGCCGAAGCTCCTACGAGCAGTACTTC. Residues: CASSPWTGRSSYEQYF.

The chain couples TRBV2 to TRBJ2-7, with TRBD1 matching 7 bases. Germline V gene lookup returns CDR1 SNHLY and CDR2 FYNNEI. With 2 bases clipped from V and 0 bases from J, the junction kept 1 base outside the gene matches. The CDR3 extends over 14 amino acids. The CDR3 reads CASSEPGGSYEQYF. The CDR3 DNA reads TGTGCCAGCAGTGAACCAGGGGGCTCCTACGAGCAGTACTTC.

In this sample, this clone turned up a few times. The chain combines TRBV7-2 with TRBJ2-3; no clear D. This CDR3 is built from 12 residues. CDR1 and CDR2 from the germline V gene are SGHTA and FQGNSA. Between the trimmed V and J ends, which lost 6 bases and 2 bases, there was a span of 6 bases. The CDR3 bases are TGTGCCAGCAGAAGAGACACAGATACGCAGTATTTT. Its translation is CASRRDTDTQYF.

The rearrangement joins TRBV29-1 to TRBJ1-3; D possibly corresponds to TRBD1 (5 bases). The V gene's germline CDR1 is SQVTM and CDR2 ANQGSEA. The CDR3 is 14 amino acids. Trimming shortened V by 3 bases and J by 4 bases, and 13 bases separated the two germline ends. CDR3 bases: TGCAGCGTTGAGAAGGGGTTTTCAGGAAACACCATATATTTT. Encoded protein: CSVEKGFSGNTIYF.

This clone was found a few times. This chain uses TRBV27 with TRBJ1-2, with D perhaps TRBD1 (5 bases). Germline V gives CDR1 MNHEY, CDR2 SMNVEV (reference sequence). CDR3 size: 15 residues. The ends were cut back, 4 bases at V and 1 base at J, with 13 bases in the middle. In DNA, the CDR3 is TGTGCCAGCAGTTCCTCCGGGACGGATAACTATGGCTACACCTTC. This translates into CASSSSGTDNYGYTF.

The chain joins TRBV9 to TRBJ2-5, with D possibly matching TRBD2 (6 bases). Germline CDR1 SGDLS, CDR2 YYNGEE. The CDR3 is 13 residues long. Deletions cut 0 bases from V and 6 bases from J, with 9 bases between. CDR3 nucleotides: TGTGCCAGCAGCGTAGCCGGGGGAAAGACCCAGTACTTC. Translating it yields CASSVAGGKTQYF.

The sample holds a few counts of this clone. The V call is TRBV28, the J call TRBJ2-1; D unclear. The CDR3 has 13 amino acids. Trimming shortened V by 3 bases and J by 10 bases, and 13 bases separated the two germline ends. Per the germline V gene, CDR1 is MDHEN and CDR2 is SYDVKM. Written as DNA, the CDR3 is TGTGCCAGCAGTTTTCGGGTCCCCCCAGAGCAGTTCTTC. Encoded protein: CASSFRVPPEQFF.

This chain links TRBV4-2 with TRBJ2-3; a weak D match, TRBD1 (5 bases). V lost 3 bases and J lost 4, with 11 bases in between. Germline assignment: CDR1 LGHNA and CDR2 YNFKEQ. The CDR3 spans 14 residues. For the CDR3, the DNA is TGTGCCAGCAGCCAGGCTTCGACAGCAGATACGCAGTATTTT. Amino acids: CASSQASTADTQYF.

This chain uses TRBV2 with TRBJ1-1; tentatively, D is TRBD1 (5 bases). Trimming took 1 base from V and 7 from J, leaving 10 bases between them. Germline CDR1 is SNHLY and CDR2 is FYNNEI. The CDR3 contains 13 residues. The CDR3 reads CASSEEVTGEAFF. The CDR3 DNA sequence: TGTGCCAGCAGTGAAGAAGTAACAGGTGAAGCTTTCTTT. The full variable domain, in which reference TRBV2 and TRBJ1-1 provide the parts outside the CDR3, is EPEVTQTPSHQVTQMGQEVILRCVPISNHLYFYWYRQILGQKVEFLVSFYNNEISEKSEIFDDQFSVERPDGSNFTLKIRSTKLEDSAMYFCASSEEVTGEAFFGQGTRLTVV.

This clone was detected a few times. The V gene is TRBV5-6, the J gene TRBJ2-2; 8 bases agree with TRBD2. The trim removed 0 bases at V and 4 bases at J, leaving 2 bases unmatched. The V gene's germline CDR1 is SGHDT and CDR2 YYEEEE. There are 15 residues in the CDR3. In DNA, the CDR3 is TGTGCCAGCAGCTTGGCACTAGCGGTCACCGGGGAGCTGTTTTTT. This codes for CASSLALAVTGELFF.

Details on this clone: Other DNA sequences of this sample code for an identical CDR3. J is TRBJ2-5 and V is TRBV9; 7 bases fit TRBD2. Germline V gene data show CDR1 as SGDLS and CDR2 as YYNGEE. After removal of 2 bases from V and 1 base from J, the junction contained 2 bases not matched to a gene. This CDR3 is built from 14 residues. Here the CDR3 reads CASSVGGSQETQYF. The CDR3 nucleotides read TGTGCCAGCAGCGTCGGGGGGAGCCAAGAGACCCAGTACTTC.

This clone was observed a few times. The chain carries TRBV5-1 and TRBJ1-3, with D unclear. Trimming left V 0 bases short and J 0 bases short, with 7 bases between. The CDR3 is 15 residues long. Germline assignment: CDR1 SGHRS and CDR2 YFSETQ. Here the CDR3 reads CASSLVGNSGNTIYF. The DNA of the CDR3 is TGCGCCAGCAGCTTGGTCGGCAACTCTGGAAACACCATATATTTT.

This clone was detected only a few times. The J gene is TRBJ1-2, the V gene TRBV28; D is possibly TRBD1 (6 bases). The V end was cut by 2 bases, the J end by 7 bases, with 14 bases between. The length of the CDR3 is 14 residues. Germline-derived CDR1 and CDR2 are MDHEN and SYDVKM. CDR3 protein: CASSLGVQGRGYTF. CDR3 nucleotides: TGTGCCAGCAGTTTAGGTGTACAGGGCCGTGGCTACACCTTC.

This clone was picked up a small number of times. CDR3 coding DNA: TGTGCCAGCAGCTCCCAACGGGGGTCTACGCAGTATTTT. Translation gives CASSSQRGSTQYF. The chain links TRBV7-2 to TRBJ2-3; maybe TRBD2 (6 bases). Trimming left V 4 bases short and J 8 bases short, with 13 bases between. The germline V gene encodes CDR1 SGHTA and CDR2 FQGNSA. The CDR3 has 13 amino acids.

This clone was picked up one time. CDR3 in DNA: TGTGCCAGCAGTACACAGGGAAGCTCCTACAATGAGCAGTTCTTC. It specifies CASSTQGSSYNEQFF. This chain connects TRBV6-1 to TRBJ2-1, with D tentatively TRBD1 (6 bases). This CDR3 is built from 15 residues. Trimming removed 5 bases from V and 0 bases from J, with 11 bases in between. CDR1 is MNHNS, CDR2 SASEGT, per germline.

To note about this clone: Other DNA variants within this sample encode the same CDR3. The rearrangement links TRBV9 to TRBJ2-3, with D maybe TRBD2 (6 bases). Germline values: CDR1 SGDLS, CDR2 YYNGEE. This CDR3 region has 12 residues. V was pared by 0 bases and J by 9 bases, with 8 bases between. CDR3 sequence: CASSVVEGTQYF. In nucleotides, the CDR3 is TGTGCCAGCAGCGTAGTGGAGGGGACGCAGTATTTT.

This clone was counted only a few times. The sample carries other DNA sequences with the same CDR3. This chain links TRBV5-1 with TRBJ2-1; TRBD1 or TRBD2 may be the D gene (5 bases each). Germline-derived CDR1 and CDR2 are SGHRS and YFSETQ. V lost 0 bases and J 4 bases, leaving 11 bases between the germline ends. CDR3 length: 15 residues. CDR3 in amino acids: CASSLVSGSYNEQFF. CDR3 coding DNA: TGCGCCAGCAGCTTGGTTTCAGGGAGTTACAATGAGCAGTTCTTC.

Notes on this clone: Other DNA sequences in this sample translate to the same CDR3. In DNA, the CDR3 is TGTGCCAGCAGCGTCTCAGGGGGCTTAAACACCGGGGAGCTGTTTTTT. Translated: CASSVSGGLNTGELFF. The rearrangement links TRBV9 to TRBJ2-2, with 8 bases lining up with TRBD1. Germline CDR1 reads SGDLS; CDR2 reads YYNGEE. Trimming removed 2 bases from V and 2 bases from J; junction bases left unmatched: 5. The CDR3 is 16 amino acids.